This TCR beta chain appears in the sequencing data of a study of OX40 agonist ivuxolimab in advanced cancers. Regarding the complete study: Ivuxolimab was an agonistic, fully human IgG2 monoclonal antibody directed against OX40 (CD134), a costimulatory receptor. Intravenous ivuxolimab was administered to patients every 2 weeks at six dose levels: 0.01, 0.1, 0.3, 1.5, 3 and 10 mg/kg. Of the roughly 52 patients in dose escalation, 19 had hepatocellular carcinoma, around 15 had melanoma, 9 had renal cell carcinoma and 9 had head and neck cancer. The dose-escalation cohort was 80% to 90% male with a mean age of approximately 59 years, ranging from roughly 20 to 80. Patients were allowed to have had prior anti-PD-1, anti-PD-L1 or anti-CTLA-4 therapy, and 30% to 40% of the dose-escalation patients had previously received checkpoint inhibitors. Three dose-escalation patients achieved partial responses, one with hepatocellular carcinoma and two with cutaneous melanoma. The point of sequencing TCRbeta in the periphery was to test whether ivuxolimab changed TCR sequence diversity and drove clonal T-cell expansion. The paper describes the monotherapy dose-escalation part (N ≈ 50 patients) of the phase I trial of ivuxolimab. Here is what the overall study found, with its caveats: At doses of 0.1 to 3.0 mg/kg, clonal expansion of both CD4+ and CD8+ T cells in blood was seen between baseline and week 6. In partial responders in the 0.1-3.0 mg/kg groups, normalized peripheral clonal expansion was found to be among the lowest, especially among CD8+ T cells. Which antigens the clonally expanded peripheral T cells were specific for was not determined. On average, CD8+ T cells showed more expanded clones than CD4+ T cells after ivuxolimab. Low levels of normalized T-cell clonal expansion were also seen in some patients who did not respond.

For sequencing of the TCRbeta CDR3 region, genomic DNA was extracted from the sorted cells. TCRbeta CDR3 regions were sequenced using the immunoSEQ Assay. Drawn from immuneACCESS, this table holds only the in-frame rearrangements with V and J called that TCRdb kept. Clones are partly lost; checked studies trace under half to an unresolved V gene and leave the rest unexplained. Recorded for this sample are 51,000 or so clones; about nine tenths of them occurred a single time. The ten largest make up 11% to 15% of the sample. Details on this clone: Its recognized antigen is unknown. No base quality information exists; no much larger clone differs at one position.

The trial excluded patients who had a history of autoimmune disease or who were on systemic immunosuppression. In every dose cohort, peripheral blood was drawn for TCR sequencing at baseline, cycle 4 day 1, and cycle 7 day 1. Samples were obtained from an open-label, multicenter, first-in-human phase I dose-escalation trial of ivuxolimab. Adults with locally advanced or metastatic melanoma, renal cell carcinoma, hepatocellular carcinoma or head and neck squamous cell carcinoma were enrolled in the trial. Before TCR sequencing, CD4+ and CD8+ T cells were separately sorted from peripheral blood. The junction shows trimming of 5 bases on V and 0 bases on J, plus 7 bases between the germline ends. The CDR3 numbers 12 residues from cysteine through phenylalanine. The only DNA kept is the CDR3, 36 bases in frame from the first base. The germline V gene yields SQVTM for CDR1 and ANQGSEA for CDR2.

This clonotype was sampled from an adult with an advanced solid tumor such as melanoma, head and neck, liver or kidney cancer. The sequence joins TRBV29-1 to TRBJ1-2; too little of a D gene remains to name it. The sequenced sample was CD4+ or CD8+ T cells sorted from blood, obtained in a trial of the OX40 agonist ivuxolimab. The nucleotide sequence is TGCAGCGTTTCATATTCTAACTATGGCTACACCTTC. It encodes CSVSYSNYGYTF.